Here is one TCR beta chain with its context. This entry is derived from a study of CD8 T cells in Susac syndrome. TCR beta from blood CD8+ and CD4+ T cells was sequenced. Reverse transcription of about 0.5 to 1 ug RNA was carried out with random hexamers. TCRdb re-derived calls from the immunoSEQ multiplex PCR reads in MiXCR, one entry per CDR3 protein. The sample carries approximately 220,000 distinct CDR3 sequences, about 90% recorded once. The sequenced sample was CD8+ T cells from PBMCs. The receptor's source is a human donor with multiple sclerosis.

In DNA form, the CDR3 reads TGTGCCAGCAGCCGGCTGGACGGCGCCTACGAGCAGTACTTC. It encodes CASSRLDGAYEQYF. This sequence joins TRBV27 and TRBJ2-7; D gene unclear. Germline V CDR1 and CDR2: MNHEY, SMNVEV (reference sequence). The CDR3 has 14 residues. With 6 bases removed from V and 2 bases from J, the gap between germline ends came to 14 bases.